This entry is about one TCR beta chain. This sample was taken from a study of beta chain features in type 1 diabetes. This CDR3 is 13 amino acids long. In germline, CDR1 is MNHEY, CDR2 SVGAGI. Trimming stripped 5 bases from V and 5 bases from J, with 12 bases between. The whole isolated RNA underwent reverse transcription, so sequencing captured expressed TCRB transcripts. Mean read depth for naive, central memory and regulatory T cell samples was several million reads. Data came from immunoSEQ multiplex PCR; TCRdb stores just in-frame clones and leaves some out. This table holds over 150,000 clones, 8.1% found once.

The sample comprised central memory CD4+ T cells from blood. The chain uses TRBV6-5 and TRBJ1-1; D is uncertain. This receptor was obtained from a man in his late teens or twenties in good health. This CDR3 reads CASSQVRRTEAFF. The CDR3 bases are TGTGCCAGCAGTCAGGTGCGGAGGACTGAAGCTTTCTTT.